The 2 T cell receptor beta chains presented below share a single source sample, sequenced in a study of T cell repertoires in cytomegalovirus infection. One entry per CDR3 protein, called by TCRdb with MiXCR from the reads. The table records about half a million distinct CDR3 sequences, under 45% of them present only once. Antigen specificity for these receptors is unknown. The material sequenced was cultured PBMCs, taken from culture after CMV antigen stimulation. Receptors originate from a human donor in good health (CMV status not recorded). Some clones in this sample may be carry-over from other donors' samples.

In this sample, this clonotype turned up many times. The chain couples TRBV12-3 or TRBV12-4 to TRBJ1-1, with 9 bases matching TRBD1. The CDR3 runs to 14 residues. V trimming: 5 bases; J trimming: 6 bases; junction bases outside the gene matches: 7. CDR3 nucleotide sequence: TGTGCCAGCAGTCACACAGGGGGCACCGCTGAAGCTTTCTTT. As protein: CASSHTGGTAEAFF.

The CDR3 DNA reads TGTGCCTGGACCCAAGCGGGACCAAGGGAGACCCAGTACTTC. Amino acid sequence: CAWTQAGPRETQYF. The V gene is TRBV30, the J gene TRBJ2-5; 7 bases match TRBD2. J was trimmed by 5 bases and V by 4 bases; bases with no gene match: 10. The length of the CDR3 is 14 residues. Germline-derived CDR1 and CDR2 are GTSNPN and SVGIG (reference sequence). Drawing the rest from reference TRBV30 and TRBJ2-5, the complete variable domain is SQTIHQWPATLVQPVGSPLSLECTVEGTSNPNLYWYRQAAGRGLQLLFYSVGIGQISSEVPQNLSASRPQDRQFILSSKKLLLSDSGFYLCAWTQAGPRETQYFGPGTRLLVL.